This entry lists 31 T cell receptor beta chains sequenced from one sample in a study of beta chain features in type 1 diabetes. The entirety of the isolated RNA underwent reverse transcription, so expressed TCRB transcripts were sequenced. The assay was immunoSEQ multiplex PCR, and TCRdb's table has in-frame clones only and misses some. The sample has hundreds of thousands of clones; about 30% are singletons. The sequencing sample was made of naive CD4+ T cells from blood. These receptors originate from a man between 18 and 29 years old in good health.

This clone was recorded a few times. The junction differs from germline at one of its ends, possibly a read error. The rearrangement joins TRBV2 to TRBJ2-1; TRBD2 is a possible D gene (5 bases). This CDR3 is 15 amino acids long. Germline CDR1 SNHLY, CDR2 FYNNEI. The CDR3 sequence: CASSQAVSSYNEQFF. The CDR3, as DNA: TGTGCCAGCAGTCAAGCGGTTAGCTCCTACAATGAGCAGTTCTTC.

A few counts support this clone. The chain employs TRBV5-1 and TRBJ2-7; D gene ambiguous. This CDR3 is 15 amino acids long. The ends were cut back, 4 bases at V and 4 bases at J, with 18 bases in the middle. In germline, CDR1 is SGHRS, CDR2 YFSETQ. This chain's CDR3 is CASSDPTKLGYEQYF. CDR3 bases: TGCGCCAGCAGCGACCCGACAAAGCTCGGTTACGAGCAGTACTTC.

V is TRBV27 and J is TRBJ2-6; no definite D call. From germline, CDR1 is MNHEY and CDR2 SMNVEV (reference sequence). This CDR3 spans 16 amino acids. The V gene lost 4 bases and the J gene lost 4 bases, with 14 bases spanning the gap. The DNA of the CDR3 is TGTGCCAGCAGTTCGCCCGCGGCTTCAGGGGCCAACGTCCTGACTTTC. This sequence encodes CASSSPAASGANVLTF.

In its sample, this clone was seen a few times. The rearrangement uses TRBV7-3 and TRBJ2-5; D gene ambiguous. Germline loops: CDR1 SGHTA, CDR2 FQGTGA. The ends were cut back, 2 bases at V and 2 bases at J, with 9 bases in the middle. CDR3 size: 14 residues. This CDR3 is CASSLGPQQETQYF. The DNA for the CDR3 is TGTGCCAGCAGCTTAGGGCCGCAGCAAGAGACCCAGTACTTC. The full variable domain, in which reference TRBV7-3 and TRBJ2-5 provide the parts outside the CDR3, is GAGVSQTPSNKVTEKGKYVELRCDPISGHTALYWYRQSLGQGPEFLIYFQGTGAADDSGLPNDRFFAVRPEGSVSTLKIQRTERGDSAVYLCASSLGPQQETQYFGPGTRLLVL.

There are a few counts of this clone. V gene TRBV7-9 combines with J gene TRBJ2-7, with D possibly called TRBD1 or TRBD2 (5 bases each). Between the trimmed V and J ends, which lost 5 bases and 0 bases, there was a span of 11 bases. The CDR3 contains 14 residues. CDR1 is SEHNR and CDR2 is FQNEAQ in the germline V gene (reference sequence). CDR3 bases: TGTGCCAGCAGCCCCCGGGACGCCTCCTACGAGCAGTACTTC. As protein: CASSPRDASYEQYF.

This clone turned up a few times. The chain carries TRBV29-1 and TRBJ2-5; the D gene could be TRBD1 or TRBD2 (7 bases each). CDR3 length: 16 amino acids. CDR1 and CDR2 from the germline V gene are SQVTM and ANQGSEA. Trimming took 4 bases from V and 2 from J, leaving 20 bases between them. The CDR3, as DNA: TGCAGCGTTGCGAAGGGGGCGGGAGCCAATCAAGAGACCCAGTACTTC. This sequence encodes CSVAKGAGANQETQYF.

The V and J genes are TRBV5-1 and TRBJ2-3, with a possible D match to TRBD2 (6 bases). Germline-derived CDR1 and CDR2 are SGHRS and YFSETQ. The CDR3 runs to 14 residues. Deletions cut 4 bases from V and 4 bases from J, with 13 bases between. CDR3 protein: CASSLSAGPDTQYF. The CDR3 bases are TGCGCCAGCAGCCTTAGCGCGGGGCCAGATACGCAGTATTTT.

In its sample, this clone was seen a few times. This sequence joins TRBV15 and TRBJ2-7, with D unclear. Trimming took 1 base from V and 2 from J, leaving 9 bases between them. The CDR3 runs 14 residues. Looked up from germline, CDR1 is LNHNV and CDR2 is YYDKDF (reference sequence). This CDR3 reads CATSRGSRTYEQYF. DNA for the CDR3: TGTGCCACCAGCAGAGGTAGTAGGACCTACGAGCAGTACTTC.

The chain is built from TRBV9 and TRBJ2-2, with TRBD1 identical over 7 bases. The junction had 2 bases not matched to a gene; V was cut back by 2 bases and J by 4 bases. In germline, CDR1 is SGDLS, CDR2 YYNGEE. The CDR3 runs 14 residues. The CDR3 coding sequence is TGTGCCAGCAGCGTCACAGGGGCCACCGGGGAGCTGTTTTTT. This sequence encodes CASSVTGATGELFF.

This clone was counted only a few times. The chain couples TRBV2 to TRBJ2-4; D assignment may be TRBD1 or TRBD2 (6 bases each). The CDR3 extends over 13 amino acids. From germline, CDR1 is SNHLY and CDR2 FYNNEI. V gave up 6 bases and J gave up 7 bases, with 13 bases separating them. The CDR3 DNA reads as TGTGCCAGCAGGCAGGGGAGCGGGAACATTCAGTACTTC. Protein sequence: CASRQGSGNIQYF.

V usage is TRBV7-6 and J usage is TRBJ2-3; TRBD2 matches 8 bases. This CDR3 comprises 14 residues. The trim removed 5 bases at V and 10 bases at J, leaving 11 bases unmatched. Germline V gene lookup returns CDR1 SGHVS and CDR2 FNYEAQ. The CDR3 nucleotides are TGTGCCAGCAGCCCCCTTAGGAGCGGGAGCCCGCAGTATTTT. Translating it yields CASSPLRSGSPQYF. Using reference TRBV7-6 and TRBJ2-3 for the parts outside the CDR3, the full variable domain is GAGVSQSPRYKVTKRGQDVALRCDPISGHVSLYWYRQALGQGPEFLTYFNYEAQQDKSGLPNDRFSAERPEGSISTLTIQRTEQRDSAMYRCASSPLRSGSPQYFGPGTRLTVL.

CDR3 region: CASSFYITDTQYF. DNA for the CDR3: TGTGCCAGCAGCTTTTACATCACAGATACGCAGTATTTT. The chain links TRBV7-9 to TRBJ2-3; D unclear. Germline values: CDR1 SEHNR, CDR2 FQNEAQ (reference sequence). V lost 3 bases and J lost 2, with 6 bases in between. The CDR3 covers 13 residues. Full variable domain (remainder filled in from reference TRBV7-9 and TRBJ2-3): DTGVSQNPRHKITKRGQNVTFRCDPISEHNRLYWYRQTLGQGPEFLTYFQNEAQLEKSRLLSDRFSAERPKGSFSTLEIQRTEQGDSAMYLCASSFYITDTQYFGPGTRLTVL.

This chain links TRBV28 with TRBJ2-3; 10 bases line up with TRBD2. Looked up from germline, CDR1 is MDHEN and CDR2 is SYDVKM. This CDR3 has 17 residues. The trim removed 6 bases at V and 4 bases at J, leaving 13 bases unmatched. CDR3 coding DNA: TGTGCCAGCAGCTCATCTGGACTAGCGGTAAAGGCAGATACGCAGTATTTT. It is translated as CASSSSGLAVKADTQYF. Full variable domain (missing parts from reference TRBV28 and TRBJ2-3): DVKVTQSSRYLVKRTGEKVFLECVQDMDHENMFWYRQDPGLGLRLIYFSYDVKMKEKGDIPEGYSVSREKKERFSLILESASTNQTSMYLCASSSSGLAVKADTQYFGPGTRLTVL.

The V call is TRBV10-3, the J call TRBJ2-7; D is possibly TRBD1 (6 bases). The germline V gene has CDR1 ENHRY and CDR2 SYGVKD. The CDR3 has 13 residues. Trimming took off 7 bases at V and 1 base at J, with 11 bases between the two ends. The CDR3 DNA reads as TGTGCCATCACCCAAGGACAGTCCTACGAGCAGTACTTC. It yields the protein CAITQGQSYEQYF.

The chain combines TRBV30 with TRBJ2-1, with TRBD2 matching over 9 bases. This CDR3 has 16 residues. CDR1 and CDR2 from the germline V gene are GTSNPN and SVGIG (reference sequence). The V and J ends lost 3 bases and 9 bases, in that order; junction bases with no gene match: 15. CDR3 bases: TGTGCCTGGAGCCCCTTTTTTGCGGGAGGGTTCAGTGAGCAGTTCTTC. Amino acids: CAWSPFFAGGFSEQFF.

This clone was counted between two and nine times. The V gene is TRBV9, the J gene TRBJ2-7, with TRBD1 matching over 8 bases. Trimming cost V 4 bases and J 6 bases; bases outside gene matches: 12. The V gene's germline CDR1 is SGDLS and CDR2 YYNGEE. The CDR3 covers 15 residues. CDR3 bases: TGTGCCAGCAGCTACGGACAGGGCAGCGTCGGCGAGCAGTACTTC. Residues: CASSYGQGSVGEQYF.

This clone was detected only a few times. The V call is TRBV9, the J call TRBJ2-7, with 12 bases lining up with TRBD2. J lost 7 bases, V lost 2 bases, and 7 bases had no gene match. CDR1 and CDR2 (germline): SGDLS, YYNGEE. The CDR3 is 15 amino acids. The CDR3 spells CASSVGTSGPSEQYF. Written as DNA, the CDR3 is TGTGCCAGCAGCGTCGGGACTAGCGGGCCGTCGGAGCAGTACTTC.

This clone appeared a few times. This sequence joins TRBV9 and TRBJ2-1; 10 positions match TRBD2. CDR1 and CDR2 (germline): SGDLS, YYNGEE. The CDR3 loop spans 19 amino acids. The V gene end was trimmed by 0 bases and the J gene end by 4 bases; junction bases not matched to a gene: 13. The CDR3 DNA follows: TGTGCCAGCAGCGTAGAAGCTAGCGGGAGATACAAGGAGTACAATGAGCAGTTCTTC. Translated, it gives CASSVEASGRYKEYNEQFF. Complete variable domain (other parts from reference TRBV9 and TRBJ2-1): DSGVTQTPKHLITATGQRVTLRCSPRSGDLSVYWYQQSLDQGLQFLIQYYNGEERAKGNILERFSAQQFPDLHSELNLSSLELGDSALYFCASSVEASGRYKEYNEQFFGPGTRLTVL.

The chain combines TRBV4-3 with TRBJ2-3; 7 bases map to TRBD1. V lost 0 bases and J lost 0; bases outside the gene matches: 6. Germline-derived CDR1 and CDR2 are LGHNA and YSLEER. The CDR3 is 17 amino acids. CDR3 DNA sequence: TGCGCCAGCAGCCAAGATTTGGGGGACAGTAGCACAGATACGCAGTATTTT. Protein product: CASSQDLGDSSTDTQYF.

V and J are TRBV29-1 and TRBJ2-1, with 12 bases that match TRBD2. Per germline, CDR1 SQVTM and CDR2 ANQGSEA. This CDR3 spans 13 amino acids. V was pared by 4 bases and J by 8 bases, with 3 bases of the junction left unmatched. This chain's CDR3 is CSVATSGSYEQFF. The DNA of the CDR3 is TGCAGCGTTGCGACTAGCGGGAGTTATGAGCAGTTCTTC.

The chain uses TRBV30 and TRBJ2-7; no firm D call. CDR1 is GTSNPN, CDR2 SVGIG, per germline (reference sequence). This CDR3 has 14 amino acids. V dropped 3 bases and J dropped 4 bases, with 16 bases sitting between them. DNA for the CDR3: TGTGCCTGGAGAGAAACGGGTGCCCTGTACGAGCAGTACTTC. It is translated as CAWRETGALYEQYF.

The CDR3 loop reads CASSSDRDTQYF. The CDR3 DNA reads TGTGCCAGCAGTTCCGACAGGGATACGCAGTATTTT. The chain joins TRBV6-6 to TRBJ2-3; tentatively, D is TRBD1 (6 bases). CDR3 size: 12 residues. In germline, CDR1 is MNHNY, CDR2 SVGAGI (reference sequence). V dropped 4 bases and J dropped 6 bases, with 8 bases sitting between them.

Concerning this clone: In the same sample, other DNA sequences code for this CDR3. The chain uses TRBV7-9 and TRBJ2-7; tentatively, D is TRBD1 or TRBD2 (5 bases each). Germline lookup yields CDR1 SEHNR and CDR2 FQNEAQ (reference sequence). Trimming left V 4 bases short and J 6 bases short, with 7 bases between. This CDR3 region has 11 residues. In DNA form, the CDR3 reads TGTGCCAGCAGCTCAGGGAGCGAGCAGTACTTC. Encoded protein: CASSSGSEQYF.

The chain carries TRBV2 and TRBJ2-3; 9 bases map to TRBD2. The V and J ends lost 8 bases and 2 bases, in that order; junction bases with no gene match: 5. CDR3 length: 14 residues. CDR1 is SNHLY and CDR2 is FYNNEI in the germline V gene. CDR3 sequence reads: CASLAGDLTDTQYF. The CDR3 DNA is TGTGCCAGCTTAGCGGGAGATCTCACAGATACGCAGTATTTT.

This chain joins TRBV2 and TRBJ1-1; D remains unclear. The CDR3 covers 11 residues. Looked up from germline, CDR1 is SNHLY and CDR2 is FYNNEI. V lost 7 bases to trimming and J lost 1 base, with 4 bases between them. The CDR3 region has the DNA TGTGCCAGCAACGAGAACACTGAAGCTTTCTTT. It is translated as CASNENTEAFF. The variable domain in full, with the rest retrieved from reference TRBV2 and TRBJ1-1, is EPEVTQTPSHQVTQMGQEVILRCVPISNHLYFYWYRQILGQKVEFLVSFYNNEISEKSEIFDDQFSVERPDGSNFTLKIRSTKLEDSAMYFCASNENTEAFFGQGTRLTVV.

This clone appeared a few times. V is TRBV2 and J is TRBJ2-1, with a tentative D call TRBD1 (5 bases). The germline V gene encodes CDR1 SNHLY and CDR2 FYNNEI. CDR3 size: 15 residues. V lost 6 bases and J lost 0, with 12 bases in between. The chain's CDR3 is CASSQTVSSYNEQFF. CDR3 DNA sequence: TGTGCCAGCAGCCAGACAGTGAGCTCCTACAATGAGCAGTTCTTC.

The J gene is TRBJ2-7, the V gene TRBV5-1; 7 nucleotides agree with TRBD1. Germline V gene lookup returns CDR1 SGHRS and CDR2 YFSETQ. V lost 4 bases and J lost 0; bases outside the gene matches: 10. This CDR3 comprises 16 residues. CDR3 sequence (DNA): TGCGCCAGCAGCAACGCCGGGACAGTAAGCTCCTACGAGCAGTACTTC. Its protein is CASSNAGTVSSYEQYF. Full variable domain (remainder filled in from reference TRBV5-1 and TRBJ2-7): KAGVTQTPRYLIKTRGQQVTLSCSPISGHRSVSWYQQTPGQGLQFLFEYFSETQRNKGNFPGRFSGRQFSNSRSEMNVSTLELGDSALYLCASSNAGTVSSYEQYFGPGTRLTVT.

The rearrangement links TRBV9 to TRBJ2-5; 12 nucleotides line up with TRBD2. V dropped 3 bases and J dropped 2; count of bases not matched to a gene: 8. The CDR3 runs 17 residues. Looked up from germline, CDR1 is SGDLS and CDR2 is YYNGEE. This CDR3 is CASSGPGTSGRQETQYF. The CDR3, as DNA: TGTGCCAGCAGCGGCCCAGGGACTAGCGGGCGTCAAGAGACCCAGTACTTC.

This clone was counted a few times. The chain joins TRBV6-6 to TRBJ2-1; 8 bases line up with TRBD2. The CDR3 totals 15 residues. The J segment lost 7 bases and the V segment lost 0 bases, leaving 5 bases of the junction unmatched. Germline V gene lookup returns CDR1 MNHNY and CDR2 SVGAGI (reference sequence). The CDR3 DNA follows: TGTGCCAGCAGTTACTCGACGGGACTAGGTAATGAGCAGTTCTTC. This sequence encodes CASSYSTGLGNEQFF.

This sequence joins TRBV29-1 and TRBJ1-1; TRBD1 agrees at 8 bases. With 6 bases clipped from V and 0 bases from J, the junction kept 3 bases outside the gene matches. Germline V gene data show CDR1 as SQVTM and CDR2 as ANQGSEA. The CDR3 loop spans 13 amino acids. CDR3 protein: CSVQGAVNTEAFF. Written as DNA, the CDR3 is TGCAGCGTGCAGGGGGCAGTGAACACTGAAGCTTTCTTT.

V usage is TRBV18 and J usage is TRBJ2-7; D may be TRBD1 (5 bases). V was clipped by 0 bases and J by 5 bases, with 17 bases between them. CDR3 length equals 16 residues. The germline gives CDR1 KGHSH, CDR2 LQKENI. The CDR3 reads CASSPPQAGYTHEQYF. As DNA, the CDR3 is TGTGCCAGCTCACCACCGCAGGCAGGGTATACCCACGAGCAGTACTTC.